Below, one T cell receptor (beta chain) is given with its context. The antigen is undetermined. This sample is drawn from a study of T cell responses to AZD1222 COVID-19 vaccine. Broader study findings: The donor group comprised mostly white British people and more females; the analysis possibly underestimated clonal diversity. Seropositive AZD1222 recipients at baseline numbered only five or six. Reportedly, close to half of spike-specific TCRs are directed against unmutated variant regions.

Trimming shortened V by 5 bases and J by 5 bases, and 18 bases separated the two germline ends. The CDR3 totals 15 residues. The germline V gene encodes CDR1 MDHEN and CDR2 SYDVKM. The method was immunoSEQ multiplex PCR; TCRdb's version includes in-frame clones alone and lacks a portion of them. The table includes around 120,000 clones, about nine tenths detected once. Specimen: peripheral blood, collected on day 0 of AZD1222 vaccination. This clonotype was obtained from an adult in good health. This sequence joins TRBV28 and TRBJ1-1, with D unclear. CDR3 DNA: TGTGCCAGCAGTCCCTCGAACAGCCTGACGACTGAAGCTTTCTTT. Residues: CASSPSNSLTTEAFF.